The present TCR beta chain was sequenced within a study of T cell repertoires in aging, cancer and after chemotherapy. Background on the study: The whole study produced a dataset of millions of TCR reads. The study's findings and limits: Immunological memory after chemotherapy cannot be judged from the repertoire data.

Germline-derived CDR1 and CDR2 are MDHEN and SYDVKM. Trimming took off 8 bases at V and 7 bases at J, with 17 bases between the two ends. The CDR3 consists of 13 residues. Amplification of TCR beta used genomic DNA extracted from peripheral blood. Multiplex touch-down PCR with TRB-A/B primers amplified rearranged V-D-J TRB sequences. TCRdb used MiXCR to reprocess the multiplex PCR reads, holding one entry per CDR3 protein. The sample records under 1,000 distinct CDR3 sequences, 29% being singletons. The table lists this clonotype with a few counts. Its antigen remains unidentified. The sequence came from a human donor with a blood cancer. Sequencing was performed on blood. The chain uses TRBV28 and TRBJ1-2, with D maybe TRBD1 (5 bases). Written as DNA, the CDR3 is TGTGCCAGCCTGGCCAGGGATGGCTCTGGCTACACCTTC. Amino acid sequence: CASLARDGSGYTF.